This T cell receptor (beta chain) was retrieved from a study of OX40 agonist ivuxolimab in advanced cancers. Study-wide context: Ivuxolimab, an antibody that agonizes OX40 (CD134), was administered to the patients.

Measured with immunoSEQ multiplex PCR; TCRdb has only the in-frame clones, and not every one. The repertoire holds 75,000 to 80,000 clones, 84% seen once, with 6.9% in the top ten. The TCR comes from an adult with an advanced solid tumor such as melanoma, head and neck, liver or kidney cancer. Sequencing used CD4+ or CD8+ T cells sorted from blood, obtained in a trial of the OX40 agonist ivuxolimab.

The CDR3 DNA reads as TGTGCCAGCAGTGAAATCCTCCTGGACTACTATGGCTACACCTTC. This encodes CASSEILLDYYGYTF. This chain joins TRBV6-1 and TRBJ1-2, with D hard to call. Germline lookup yields CDR1 MNHNS and CDR2 SASEGT. V lost 2 bases, J lost 3 bases, and 13 bases lay in between. The CDR3 is 15 amino acids.